This entry features one TCR beta chain sequence. The antigen is undetermined. This sample was taken from a study of T cells in Graves' hyperthyroidism and ophthalmopathy. On the study more broadly: Blood was drawn when the patient was first diagnosed and still untreated. The study's findings and limits: Most expanded thyroid clonotypes above 0.001 also appeared in blood.

Thyroid ultrasound and orbital computed tomography, with clinical symptoms and serum thyroxine and TRAb, informed diagnoses. TCR beta CDR3 regions were amplified from RNA transcripts. First-round RT-PCR of the TCR CDR3 relied on the HTBI primer set. One entry per CDR3 protein, called by TCRdb with MiXCR from the multiplex PCR reads. The sample records around 240,000 distinct CDR3 sequences, more than 12% being singletons. The CDR3 extends over 14 amino acids. Looked up from germline, CDR1 is MNHEY and CDR2 is SVGEGT. Germline trimming cut 5 bases from V and 8 bases from J; bases unmatched to any gene: 10.

The rearrangement uses TRBV6-2 or TRBV6-3 and TRBJ1-2, with 8 bases lining up with TRBD1. Sequenced sample: blood. This clonotype was obtained from a woman aged 40 to 50 with Graves' hyperthyroidism that later progressed to Graves' ophthalmopathy. The CDR3 sequence: CASSVGQGFGGYTF. CDR3 nucleotide sequence: TGTGCCAGCAGTGTAGGACAGGGTTTTGGCGGCTACACCTTC.